The 27 T cell receptor beta chains listed next were all sequenced from one sample in a study of T cell repertoires in cytomegalovirus infection. TCRdb called the reads again in MiXCR, with one record for every CDR3 protein. The sample comprises about 180,000 distinct CDR3 sequences, roughly an eighth of which are singletons, and 25% to 30% rests with the top ten. Sequenced sample: PBMCs. Receptor source: a human donor in good health (CMV status not recorded). Some clones in this sample may be carry-over from other donors' samples.

Comments on this clonotype: A read error may explain this, as a much larger clone is one base away. This chain connects TRBV28 to TRBJ1-2; 11 nucleotides match TRBD1. Unmatched junction bases numbered 12, after V lost 11 bases and J lost 7 bases. The germline CDR1 and CDR2 sequences are MDHEN and SYDVKM. The CDR3 spans 14 residues. DNA for the CDR3: TGTGCCTGCAACATTGGGACAGGGGGTTCTGGCTACACCTTC. This sequence encodes CACNIGTGGSGYTF.

This clonotype has just a few counts. This chain connects TRBV10-3 to TRBJ1-3; a possible D gene is TRBD1 (5 bases). The germline V gene encodes CDR1 ENHRY and CDR2 SYGVKD. This CDR3 is 15 amino acids long. The V and J ends lost 7 bases and 0 bases respectively, with 13 bases between them. CDR3 nucleotides: TGTGCCATCAATATACAGGACTACTCTGGAAACACCATATATTTT. Its protein is CAINIQDYSGNTIYF.

As to this clonotype: At one of its ends the junction is not consistent with the germline gene, which may arise from a read error. The chain couples TRBV7-4 to TRBJ2-5; TRBD2 is a possible D gene (6 bases). Germline V CDR1 and CDR2: SGHVT, SQSDAQ. This CDR3 has 13 amino acids. The CDR3 region is CTSRGGNQETQYF. The CDR3 nucleotides read TGTACCAGCAGAGGAGGGAACCAAGAGACCCAGTACTTC.

In this sample, this clonotype turned up many times. The chain uses TRBV7-9 and TRBJ2-7, with D unresolved. Germline V CDR1 and CDR2: SEHNR, FQNEAQ (reference sequence). CDR3 size: 13 residues. V was trimmed by 1 base and J by 3 bases, leaving 7 bases between them. CDR3 sequence: CASSLDGVYEQYF. The CDR3 region has the DNA TGTGCCAGCAGCTTAGATGGGGTCTACGAGCAGTACTTC.

This clonotype was detected a few times. V and J are TRBV30 and TRBJ1-1; D call uncertain. CDR1 and CDR2 (germline): GTSNPN, SVGIG (reference sequence). Trimming took 1 base from V and 1 from J, leaving 7 bases between them. The CDR3 is 13 amino acids. This chain's CDR3 is CAWSGGWNTEAFF. Written as DNA, the CDR3 is TGTGCCTGGAGTGGCGGCTGGAACACTGAAGCTTTCTTT.

The rearrangement links TRBV20-1 to TRBJ2-1, with 9 bases that match TRBD1. Germline-derived CDR1 and CDR2 are DFQATT and SNEGSKA (reference sequence). The CDR3 length is 13 residues. J gave up 9 bases and V 4 bases, and 7 bases lay outside the gene matches. Here the CDR3 reads CSATRDRVSEQFF. CDR3 sequence (DNA): TGCAGTGCTACCCGGGACAGGGTGTCTGAGCAGTTCTTC.

The chain combines TRBV6-2 or TRBV6-3 with TRBJ2-4; 8 bases are a match to TRBD2. Looked up from germline, CDR1 is MNHEY and CDR2 is SVGEGT. The CDR3 totals 14 residues. V dropped 6 bases and J dropped 0; count of bases not matched to a gene: 1. The DNA for the CDR3 is TGTGCCAGCAGAGCGGGGGCAGCCAAAAACATTCAGTACTTC. Translating it yields CASRAGAAKNIQYF.

This clonotype was counted many times. The chain uses TRBV7-2 and TRBJ1-1; no clear D. The CDR3 is made up of 13 amino acids. The germline CDR1 and CDR2 sequences are SGHTA and FQGNSA. With 3 bases removed from V and 0 bases from J, the gap between germline ends came to 5 bases. The CDR3 region has the DNA TGTGCCAGCAGCTTTACAGTGAACACTGAAGCTTTCTTT. This codes for CASSFTVNTEAFF.

This clonotype has more than one count but fewer than ten. The rearrangement joins TRBV12-3 or TRBV12-4 to TRBJ2-7; no clear D gene. The CDR3 extends over 15 amino acids. V was cut by 6 bases and J by 0 bases, with 15 bases left in between. The CDR3 sequence: CASSLYRQFSYEQYF. CDR3 in DNA: TGTGCCAGCAGCCTCTACCGGCAATTCTCCTACGAGCAGTACTTC.

The V call is TRBV19, the J call TRBJ2-3; D call uncertain. With 1 base removed from V and 0 bases from J, the gap between germline ends came to 5 bases. The CDR3 totals 14 residues. Germline assignment: CDR1 LNHDA and CDR2 SQIVND (reference sequence). In DNA form, the CDR3 reads TGTGCCAGTAGTATAGGGTTCAGCACAGATACGCAGTATTTT. This sequence encodes CASSIGFSTDTQYF.

This clonotype was detected many times. This sequence joins TRBV7-2 and TRBJ1-6; D is uncertain. With 1 base removed from V and 0 bases from J, the gap between germline ends came to 7 bases. CDR1 and CDR2 (germline): SGHTA, FQGNSA. CDR3 length equals 16 residues. The CDR3 DNA is TGTGCCAGCAGCTTAGGAGGGCGCTCCTATAATTCACCCCTCCACTTT. Translated: CASSLGGRSYNSPLHF.

This clonotype was recorded many times. In DNA, the CDR3 is TGTGCCAGCAGCTTAGTGTCGATGCAGAGCTCCTACGAGCAGTACTTC. As protein: CASSLVSMQSSYEQYF. The chain recombines TRBV7-8 with TRBJ2-7, with D unresolved. The ends were cut back, 1 base at V and 0 bases at J, with 13 bases in the middle. The germline CDR1 and CDR2 sequences are SGHVS and FQNEAQ. CDR3 size: 16 residues. Drawing the rest from reference TRBV7-8 and TRBJ2-7, the complete variable domain is GAGVSQSPRYKVAKRGQDVALRCDPISGHVSLFWYQQALGQGPEFLTYFQNEAQLDKSGLPSDRFFAERPEGSVSTLKIQRTQQEDSAVYLCASSLVSMQSSYEQYFGPGTRLTVT.

This clonotype was detected only a few times. This CDR3 is missing its conserved last phenylalanine or tryptophan, likely due to a read error. No DNA is shown, since the ends of the CDR3 on it are uncertain; the CDR3 is the one TCRdb lists. The CDR3 reads CASSPTTGSQSL. The chain joins TRBV6-6 to TRBJ2-5; TRBD1 was called by the table and not checked on the DNA. CDR1 and CDR2 from the germline V gene are MNHNY and SVGAGI (reference sequence). Ends included, the CDR3 has 12 residues.

V and J are TRBV5-4 and TRBJ2-2, with D tentatively TRBD1 or TRBD2 (5 bases each). V gave up 4 bases and J gave up 4 bases, with 11 bases separating them. The length of the CDR3 is 14 residues. Germline V gives CDR1 SGHNT, CDR2 YYREEE (reference sequence). CDR3 protein: CASSPRGTTGELFF. CDR3 in DNA: TGTGCCAGCAGCCCGAGGGGAACCACCGGGGAGCTGTTTTTT.

This clonotype has a count of ten or more. The chain uses TRBV7-3 and TRBJ1-4; D is possibly TRBD1 (5 bases). Germline values: CDR1 SGHTA, CDR2 FQGTGA. The CDR3 contains 14 residues. The V end lost 2 bases, the J end lost 5 bases, and 9 bases lay between the germline ends. CDR3 loop: CASSLPEGNEKLFF. The CDR3 DNA is TGTGCCAGCAGCTTACCGGAGGGGAATGAAAAACTGTTTTTT.

A few counts support this clonotype. V and J are TRBV6-5 and TRBJ2-7; TRBD2 might be the D (6 bases). Germline V lookup: CDR1 MNHEY, CDR2 SVGAGI. The CDR3 sequence is 15 residues long. With 2 bases removed from V and 6 bases from J, the gap between germline ends came to 17 bases. The CDR3, as DNA: TGTGCCAGCAGTTACGATCTGGCGGGGCCTACCGAGCAGTACTTC. Protein: CASSYDLAGPTEQYF.

In this sample, this clonotype turned up many times. The chain recombines TRBV28 with TRBJ1-6; D call uncertain. The CDR3 is 12 amino acids. Germline V CDR1 and CDR2: MDHEN, SYDVKM. V lost 9 bases and J lost 10, with 13 bases in between. The DNA for the CDR3 is TGTGCCAGTAAAGGGAGAAGCTCACCCCTCCACTTT. It encodes CASKGRSSPLHF.

V and J are TRBV6-2 or TRBV6-3 and TRBJ2-2; no definite D call. Per germline, CDR1 MNHEY and CDR2 SVGEGT. Trimming took 2 bases from V and 16 from J, leaving 11 bases between them. The CDR3 is made up of 11 amino acids. CDR3 residues: CASSYERVRFF. The CDR3 DNA reads as TGTGCCAGCAGTTACGAACGTGTTCGGTTTTTT.

This clonotype has a handful of counts. The CDR3 is CASSSSLPRQYF. The CDR3 DNA reads TGTGCCAGCAGCTCATCCCTCCCGCGGCAGTACTTC. V and J are TRBV28 and TRBJ2-7; D not certain. The CDR3 has 12 residues. Trimming shortened V by 6 bases and J by 9 bases, and 15 bases separated the two germline ends. CDR1 and CDR2 from the germline V gene are MDHEN and SYDVKM. Combining the CDR3 with reference TRBV28 and TRBJ2-7 gives the whole variable domain DVKVTQSSRYLVKRTGEKVFLECVQDMDHENMFWYRQDPGLGLRLIYFSYDVKMKEKGDIPEGYSVSREKKERFSLILESASTNQTSMYLCASSSSLPRQYFGPGTRLTVT.

The CDR3 is CASSGSSTDTQYF. In DNA form, the CDR3 reads TGTGCCAGCAGCGGAAGCAGCACAGATACGCAGTATTTT. The V gene is TRBV5-4, the J gene TRBJ2-3; the D is unclear. V lost 4 bases and J lost 0, with 6 bases in between. This CDR3 region has 13 residues. From germline, CDR1 is SGHNT and CDR2 YYREEE (reference sequence). Full variable domain (remainder filled in from reference TRBV5-4 and TRBJ2-3): ETGVTQSPTHLIKTRGQQVTLRCSSQSGHNTVSWYQQALGQGPQFIFQYYREEENGRGNFPPRFSGLQFPNYSSELNVNALELDDSALYLCASSGSSTDTQYFGPGTRLTVL.

V usage is TRBV20-1 and J usage is TRBJ1-4; D might be TRBD1 (6 bases). CDR3 length equals 13 residues. The V gene lost 6 bases and the J gene lost 4 bases, with 12 bases spanning the gap. CDR1 is DFQATT, CDR2 SNEGSKA, per germline (reference sequence). CDR3 sequence reads: CSAVQGINEKLFF. The CDR3, as DNA: TGCAGTGCCGTACAGGGAATTAATGAAAAACTGTTTTTT.

In this sample, this clonotype turned up many times. This rearrangement joins TRBV7-2 to TRBJ1-6; 7 nucleotides match TRBD1. The CDR3 contains 15 residues. With 1 base clipped from V and 6 bases from J, the junction kept 3 bases outside the gene matches. Germline lookup yields CDR1 SGHTA and CDR2 FQGNSA. CDR3 region: CASSLDQGGNSPLHF. The CDR3 nucleotides read TGTGCCAGCAGCTTAGACCAGGGGGGTAATTCACCCCTCCACTTT.

This clonotype was observed many times. The V and J genes are TRBV7-8 and TRBJ2-5; no firm D call. V was cut by 2 bases and J by 3 bases, with 7 bases left in between. Germline CDR1 and CDR2: SGHVS and FQNEAQ. The CDR3 covers 13 residues. The CDR3 here is CASSLPPEETQYF. The CDR3 coding sequence is TGTGCCAGCAGCTTACCCCCGGAAGAGACCCAGTACTTC.

This clonotype was detected only a few times. The chain combines TRBV6-2 or TRBV6-3 with TRBJ2-7; D not resolved. Looked up from germline, CDR1 is MNHEY and CDR2 is SVGEGT. The CDR3 has 19 amino acids. With 3 bases removed from V and 0 bases from J, the gap between germline ends came to 24 bases. The CDR3 region has the DNA TGTGCCAGCAGTTATAAACCCCTCCCTAGTAGCAGAGACTCCTACGAGCAGTACTTC. Its protein product is CASSYKPLPSSRDSYEQYF.

This clonotype was picked up a small number of times. This chain links TRBV29-1 with TRBJ2-1; D is perhaps TRBD2 (6 bases). Germline loops: CDR1 SQVTM, CDR2 ANQGSEA. Trimming pared 6 bases from V and 6 bases from J, leaving 9 bases between. The CDR3 contains 11 residues. Written as DNA, the CDR3 is TGCAGCGTACGGGAGCGCAATGAGCAGTTCTTC. Amino acids: CSVRERNEQFF.

The chain employs TRBV2 and TRBJ1-5; TRBD1 agrees at 7 bases. Unmatched junction bases numbered 8, after V lost 6 bases and J lost 3 bases. The V gene's germline CDR1 is SNHLY and CDR2 FYNNEI. CDR3 length: 15 residues. The CDR3: CASSKTGISNQPQHF. The CDR3 region has the DNA TGTGCCAGCAGCAAGACAGGGATTTCCAATCAGCCCCAGCATTTT.

The chain carries TRBV12-3 or TRBV12-4 and TRBJ2-2; 9 bases are shared with TRBD1. CDR3 size: 14 residues. V lost 5 bases to trimming and J lost 5 bases; unmatched junction nucleotides: 3. CDR3 sequence reads: CASSRTGVTGELFF. In DNA form, the CDR3 reads TGTGCCAGCAGTCGGACAGGGGTAACCGGGGAGCTGTTTTTT.